This entry describes one TCR beta chain. The antigen remains unidentified. The table came from immunoSEQ multiplex PCR; TCRdb's copy has only in-frame clones and leaves some out. This table holds some 40,000 clones, roughly 90% found once. This entry belongs to a study of graft-versus-host responses after intestinal transplantation. At the level of the study: Multivisceral, liver-intestinal, or isolated intestinal grafts went to recipients. For two to four years after anti-thymocyte globulin induction, all recipients took tacrolimus and steroids. Study-wide points: Early after transplant, HvG clones declined as circulating GvH clones peaked. Recipient marrow harbored GvH clones, some of which surfaced first in ileum or blood.

The V segment lost 4 bases and the J segment 0 bases; nucleotides outside the gene matches: 9. The CDR3 loop spans 17 amino acids. CDR1 is SGHDN and CDR2 is FVKESK in the germline V gene. The chain recombines TRBV14 with TRBJ1-3, with TRBD1 matching 7 bases. The sample was PBMCs, taken almost 270 days after transplant. The TCR comes from a human patient who received an intestinal transplant, so some T cells may come from the graft donor. Written as DNA, the CDR3 is TGTGCCAGCAGCCCCCCCGGGACAGTCCTCTCTGGAAACACCATATATTTT. Protein: CASSPPGTVLSGNTIYF.